Listed below are T cell receptor beta chains from one sample, sequenced in a study of CD8+ T cells in alopecia areata. Sequencing used immunoSEQ multiplex PCR; TCRdb keeps in-frame clones, though not all of them. This table has some 82,000 clones, approximately 50% appearing once. Source material: NKG2D-high CD8+ T cells sorted from blood. Receptor source: a human donor with alopecia areata. CDR3s include the opening cysteine and the closing phenylalanine or tryptophan. The order of the fields is D gene, J gene, V gene, clone size, CDR3 protein, CDR3 DNA. A D gene is named only where the DNA matches it firmly. The size of a clone is reported for some rows only, either as once, few or many, or as a class for expanded clones.

>.|TRBJ2-7|TRBV19|few
CASSIGWGQMIGEQYF
TGTGCCAGTAGTATTGGTTGGGGGCAAATGATCGGCGAGCAGTACTTC
>TRBD1|TRBJ2-2|TRBV29-1|few
CSTADRGYTGELFF
TGCAGCACCGCCGACAGGGGTTATACCGGGGAGCTGTTTTTT
>.|TRBJ1-1|TRBV5-1|.
CASSPLVGTEAFF
TGCGCCAGCAGCCCGTTGGTCGGCACTGAAGCTTTCTTT
>TRBD1|TRBJ2-7|TRBV6-1|.
CASSFATGSYEQYF
TGTGCCAGCAGCTTTGCGACAGGGTCATACGAGCAGTACTTC
>TRBD1|TRBJ1-6|TRBV30|.
CAWRPGQGSTPLHF
TGTGCCTGGAGGCCCGGACAGGGTTCGACACCCCTCCACTTT
>.|TRBJ2-5|TRBV30|.
CACAGGGETQYF
TGTGCCTGTGCCGGGGGCGGGGAGACCCAGTACTTC
>.|TRBJ1-5|TRBV7-6|.
CASSPSSGGNQPQHF
TGTGCCAGCAGCCCATCATCTGGAGGCAATCAGCCCCAGCATTTT
>.|TRBJ1-1|TRBV4-1|.
CASSQFTERNTEAFF
TGCGCCAGCAGCCAATTTACTGAAAGGAACACTGAAGCTTTCTTT
>TRBD2|TRBJ2-3|TRBV2|.
CASSEFSGDLTDTQYF
TGTGCCAGCAGTGAATTCAGCGGGGACCTCACAGATACGCAGTATTTT
>.|TRBJ1-5|TRBV4-1|.
CASSQDSGGNQPQHF
TGCGCCAGCAGCCAAGATTCGGGAGGAAATCAGCCCCAGCATTTT
>.|TRBJ1-1|TRBV4-1|.
CASSQEEERGGTEAFF
TGCGCCAGCAGCCAAGAGGAAGAGCGTGGAGGCACTGAAGCTTTCTTT
>.|TRBJ2-7|TRBV28|.
CASSVRGFYEQYF
TGTGCCAGCAGTGTTAGGGGTTTTTACGAGCAGTACTTC
>TRBD2|TRBJ2-5|TRBV10-2|.
CASSAGGGSQETQYF
TGCGCCAGCAGTGCGGGAGGGGGGTCCCAAGAGACCCAGTACTTC
>.|TRBJ2-5|TRBV7-2|.
CASSLVKNQETQYF
TGTGCCAGCAGCTTAGTGAAAAATCAAGAGACCCAGTACTTC
>.|TRBJ2-1|TRBV9|.
CASSPGGGGSSYNEQFF
TGTGCCAGCAGCCCGGGGGGCGGGGGCAGCTCCTACAATGAGCAGTTCTTC